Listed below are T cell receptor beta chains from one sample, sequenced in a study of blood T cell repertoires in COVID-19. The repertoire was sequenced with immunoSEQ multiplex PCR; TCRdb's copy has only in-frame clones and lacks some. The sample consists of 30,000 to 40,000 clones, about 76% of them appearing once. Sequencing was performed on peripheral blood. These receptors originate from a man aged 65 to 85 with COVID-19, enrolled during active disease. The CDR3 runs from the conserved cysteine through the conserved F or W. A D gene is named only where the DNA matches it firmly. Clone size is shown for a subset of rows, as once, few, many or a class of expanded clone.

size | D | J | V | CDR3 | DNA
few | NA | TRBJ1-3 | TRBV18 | CASSFTTQLSGNTIYF | TGTGCCAGCTCCTTCACGACACAACTCTCTGGAAACACCATATATTTT
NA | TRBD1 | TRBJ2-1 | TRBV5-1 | CASSLERRGLGEQFF | TGCGCCAGCAGCTTGGAGCGTAGGGGGCTGGGTGAGCAGTTCTTC
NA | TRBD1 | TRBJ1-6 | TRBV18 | CASSPRTGSYNSPLHF | TGTGCCAGCTCGCCAAGGACAGGTTCCTATAATTCACCCCTCCACTTT
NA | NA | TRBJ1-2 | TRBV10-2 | CASSESGGRDYGYTF | TGCGCCAGCAGTGAGTCGGGGGGGCGGGACTATGGCTACACCTTC
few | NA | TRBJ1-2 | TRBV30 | CAWSFGRGDGYTF | TGTGCCTGGAGTTTCGGCCGCGGGGATGGCTACACCTTC
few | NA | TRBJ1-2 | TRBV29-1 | CSVWEDGYTF | TGCAGCGTCTGGGAGGATGGCTACACCTTC
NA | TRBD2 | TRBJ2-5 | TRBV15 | CATSRDLAGGETQYF | TGTGCCACCAGCAGAGATTTAGCGGGAGGAGAGACCCAGTACTTC
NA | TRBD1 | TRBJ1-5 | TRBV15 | CATSRVRGPRVDQPQHF | TGTGCCACCAGCAGGGTAAGGGGGCCCCGGGTCGATCAGCCCCAGCATTTT
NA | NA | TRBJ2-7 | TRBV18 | CASSPGARSYEQYF | TGTGCCAGCTCCCCAGGGGCGCGATCCTACGAGCAGTACTTC
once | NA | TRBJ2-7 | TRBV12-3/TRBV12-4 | CASSSQGYEQYF | TGTGCCAGCAGTTCTCAGGGGTACGAGCAGTACTTC
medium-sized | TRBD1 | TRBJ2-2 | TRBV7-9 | CATGQGNTGELFF | TGTGCCACCGGACAGGGGAACACCGGGGAGCTGTTTTTT
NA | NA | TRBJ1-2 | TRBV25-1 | CASSELRSVVQAGGYTF | TGTGCCAGCAGTGAACTTAGGTCGGTCGTACAGGCCGGGGGCTACACCTTC
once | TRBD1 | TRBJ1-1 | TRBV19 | CASRRDRADTEAFF | TGTGCCAGTAGGCGGGACAGGGCGGACACTGAAGCTTTCTTT
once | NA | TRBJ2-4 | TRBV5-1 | CASSLETTGNIQYF | TGCGCCAGCAGCTTGGAAACTACGGGAAACATTCAGTACTTC
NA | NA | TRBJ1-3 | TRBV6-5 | CASSQQGNLGNTIYF | TGTGCCAGCAGCCAACAGGGAAACCTAGGAAACACCATATATTTT
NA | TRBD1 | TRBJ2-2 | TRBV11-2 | CASSKQGAGHGELFF | TGTGCCAGCAGCAAACAGGGGGCGGGGCACGGGGAGCTGTTTTTT
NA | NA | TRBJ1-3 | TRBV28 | CASSLIGGTGNTIYF | TGTGCCAGCAGTTTAATCGGGGGGACTGGAAACACCATATATTTT
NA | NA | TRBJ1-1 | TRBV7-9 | CASAWARGRGSTEAFF | TGTGCCAGCGCGTGGGCTCGTGGCAGGGGATCCACTGAAGCTTTCTTT
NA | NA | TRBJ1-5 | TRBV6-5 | CAIAKTGRNQPQHF | TGTGCCATCGCCAAGACAGGACGCAATCAGCCCCAGCATTTT
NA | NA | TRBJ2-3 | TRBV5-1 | CASSLGGSLTDTQYF | TGCGCCAGCAGCTTAGGAGGGAGTCTCACAGATACGCAGTATTTT
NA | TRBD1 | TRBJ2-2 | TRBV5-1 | CASSLGSGTGYGELFF | TGCGCCAGCAGCTTGGGGTCCGGGACAGGGTACGGGGAGCTGTTTTTT